This T cell receptor (beta chain) appears in the sequencing data of a study of neoadjuvant anti-PD-1 for oral cavity cancer. In the study overall: Patients without progression received a fourth nivolumab dose around day 43, then surgical resection on days 50-56.

This CDR3 has 14 residues. J was trimmed by 3 bases and V by 3 bases; bases with no gene match: 2. CDR1 is SNHLY and CDR2 is FYNNEI in the germline V gene. Findings and caveats of the study: Only three patients per response group were TCR-analyzed; validation needed.

These oral cavity squamous cell carcinomas were HPV-negative and locally advanced. Blood cells were analyzed directly, without culture or expansion. Profiling relied on immunoSEQ multiplex PCR, and the TCRdb table lists in-frame clones only, not all of them. The data show tens of thousands of clones, around four fifths seen once. With respect to this clone: As yet, its antigen is unknown.

The receptor was derived from a person between 40 and 85 years old with oral cavity squamous cell carcinoma. The J gene is TRBJ1-5, the V gene TRBV2, with 7 bases aligning to TRBD1. Material: PBMCs, obtained before nivolumab (anti-PD-1) treatment. The CDR3: CASSDRGYNQPQHF. In DNA, the CDR3 is TGTGCCAGCAGTGACAGGGGGTACAATCAGCCCCAGCATTTT.